The 13 T cell receptor beta chains presented below share a single source sample, sequenced in a study of CD8 T cells in ankylosing spondylitis. TCRdb redid the calling of the 5' RACE reads with MiXCR, one entry per CDR3 protein. The sample includes approximately 250,000 distinct CDR3 sequences, more than 20% of them seen just once. The sequenced sample was blood, either unsorted or a sorted T cell fraction (not recorded which). These receptors came from a male donor with ankylosing spondylitis or in good health (not recorded which).

This clonotype came up many times. The J gene is TRBJ2-1, the V gene TRBV20-1; TRBD2 is a possible D gene (6 bases). The CDR3 totals 13 residues. V was trimmed by 5 bases and J by 10 bases, leaving 18 bases between them. Germline CDR1 and CDR2: DFQATT and SNEGSKA (reference sequence). In nucleotides, the CDR3 is TGCAGTGCTTCGCGTCAAGGCGCGGGGGAGCAGTTCTTC. Translated: CSASRQGAGEQFF.

Ten or more counts support this clonotype. The chain couples TRBV29-1 to TRBJ2-2, with D unresolved. This CDR3 comprises 13 residues. The germline V and J ends were trimmed by 2 bases and 3 bases, with 7 bases remaining between them. Per germline, CDR1 SQVTM and CDR2 ANQGSEA. The CDR3 region has the DNA TGCAGCGTTGAATTGGCGGACACCGGGGAGCTGTTTTTT. It codes for CSVELADTGELFF.

In its sample, this clonotype was seen many times. The chain recombines TRBV6-1 with TRBJ2-2; 8 bases line up with TRBD1. This CDR3 comprises 16 residues. The J segment lost 1 base and the V segment lost 5 bases, leaving 6 bases of the junction unmatched. Germline V gene sequence: CDR1 MNHNS, CDR2 SASEGT. The CDR3: CASSPTGQGNTGELFF. In DNA form, the CDR3 reads TGTGCCAGCAGTCCAACCGGACAGGGGAACACCGGGGAGCTGTTTTTT.

The J gene is TRBJ2-7, the V gene TRBV12-3 or TRBV12-4; tentative D call: TRBD1 (8 bases). The CDR3 is 13 residues long. With 8 bases removed from V and 5 bases from J, the gap between germline ends came to 16 bases. CDR3 sequence (DNA): TGTGCCAGCCTCCGACAGGGGAGGGACGAGCAGTACTTC. Protein: CASLRQGRDEQYF.

This clonotype was observed many times. This rearrangement joins TRBV20-1 to TRBJ1-1; D not resolved. The CDR3 contains 10 residues. Trimming removed 5 bases at V and 8 bases at J, with 9 bases between. Germline values: CDR1 DFQATT, CDR2 SNEGSKA (reference sequence). The CDR3 sequence is CSAAPREAFF. In DNA, the CDR3 is TGCAGTGCTGCCCCCAGGGAAGCTTTCTTT.

This clonotype was found many times. V gene TRBV3-1 combines with J gene TRBJ1-4, with D unresolved. The V gene's germline CDR1 is LGHDT and CDR2 YNNKEL (reference sequence). This CDR3 has 12 residues. The V end was cut by 0 bases, the J end by 8 bases, with 4 bases between. The DNA of the CDR3 is TGTGCCAGCAGCCAAGACAGGGAAAAACTGTTTTTT. Its protein is CASSQDREKLFF.

Notes on this clonotype: A much larger clone differs by one base, so this may be a read error. This chain connects TRBV12-3 or TRBV12-4 to TRBJ2-1; D is undetermined. V lost 8 bases and J lost 2, with 4 bases in between. The CDR3 has 11 residues. The DNA for the CDR3 is TGTGCCAGCGGTCCCTACAATGAGCAGTTCTTC. This sequence encodes CASGPYNEQFF.

The table lists this clonotype with a few counts. This chain uses TRBV6-5 with TRBJ2-5; D not resolved. V was clipped by 0 bases and J by 7 bases, with 18 bases between them. CDR3 size: 16 residues. Per germline, CDR1 MNHEY and CDR2 SVGAGI. CDR3 nucleotide sequence: TGTGCCAGCAGTTACTCGATAGAGAGAGCCCGGGTGACCCAGTACTTC. It specifies CASSYSIERARVTQYF.

This clonotype was observed many times. The V gene is TRBV29-1, the J gene TRBJ2-3; 8 bases agree with TRBD1. CDR3 length equals 14 residues. CDR1 is SQVTM, CDR2 ANQGSEA, per germline. V was pared by 2 bases and J by 5 bases, with 6 bases of the junction left unmatched. The CDR3 coding sequence is TGCAGCGTTGAATCCAGGGGGCGCCGAGATACGCAGTATTTT. Its protein product is CSVESRGRRDTQYF.

The rearrangement joins TRBV2 to TRBJ2-1; 7 bases line up with TRBD1. Germline V lookup: CDR1 SNHLY, CDR2 FYNNEI. V shed 5 bases and J 4 bases; nucleotides not matched to a gene: 8. The CDR3 has 15 amino acids. CDR3 protein: CASSPRQGDYNEQFF. CDR3 DNA sequence: TGTGCCAGCAGTCCTAGACAGGGAGATTACAATGAGCAGTTCTTC.

The CDR3 nucleotides are TGTGCCAGCAGCCTTCTAAGGACAGGGATAGGCTACACCTTC. Protein product: CASSLLRTGIGYTF. The chain links TRBV12-3 or TRBV12-4 to TRBJ1-2, with 8 positions matching TRBD1. V trimming: 6 bases; J trimming: 8 bases; junction bases outside the gene matches: 11. The CDR3 covers 14 residues.

This clonotype has at least ten counts. The rearrangement joins TRBV5-1 to TRBJ2-5; 11 nucleotides line up with TRBD1. V was pared by 7 bases and J by 2 bases, with 1 base of the junction left unmatched. This CDR3 has 13 residues. CDR1 SGHRS and CDR2 YFSETQ come from the germline V gene. CDR3 coding DNA: TGCGCCAGCGGGACAGGGGGGCAAGAGACCCAGTACTTC. This sequence encodes CASGTGGQETQYF.

Ten or more counts support this clonotype. The rearrangement joins TRBV4-1 to TRBJ2-3; 7 bases align to TRBD1. The V gene's germline CDR1 is MGHRA and CDR2 YSYEKL. The V and J ends lost 2 bases and 2 bases, in that order; junction bases with no gene match: 16. The CDR3 runs 19 residues. The CDR3: CASSQSGFRTGVFTDTQYF. The CDR3 coding sequence is TGCGCCAGCAGCCAATCAGGGTTTCGAACAGGGGTATTCACAGATACGCAGTATTTT.